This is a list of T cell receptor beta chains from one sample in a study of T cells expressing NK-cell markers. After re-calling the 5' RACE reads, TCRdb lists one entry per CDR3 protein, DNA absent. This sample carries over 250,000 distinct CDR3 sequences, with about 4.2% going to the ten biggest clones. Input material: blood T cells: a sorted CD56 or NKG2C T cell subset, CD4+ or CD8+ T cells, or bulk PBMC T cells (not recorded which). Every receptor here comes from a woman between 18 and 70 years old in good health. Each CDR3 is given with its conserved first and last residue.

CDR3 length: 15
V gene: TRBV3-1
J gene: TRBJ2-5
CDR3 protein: CASSQVNLIQETQYF

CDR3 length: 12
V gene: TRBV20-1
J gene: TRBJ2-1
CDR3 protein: CSATEVNNEQFF

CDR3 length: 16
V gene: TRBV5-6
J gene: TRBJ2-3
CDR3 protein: CASSPKIAVRGDTQYF

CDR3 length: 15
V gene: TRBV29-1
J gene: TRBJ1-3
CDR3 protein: CSVETGLNSGNTIYF

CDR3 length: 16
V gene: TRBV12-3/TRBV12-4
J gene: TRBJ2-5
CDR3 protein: CASSFGAGLLQETQYF

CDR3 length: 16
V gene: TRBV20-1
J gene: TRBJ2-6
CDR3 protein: CSATAGAPSGANVLTF

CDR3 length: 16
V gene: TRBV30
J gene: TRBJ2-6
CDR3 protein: CAWSVTWISGANVLTF

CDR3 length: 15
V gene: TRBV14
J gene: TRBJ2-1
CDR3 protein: CASSQDGGLYNEQFF

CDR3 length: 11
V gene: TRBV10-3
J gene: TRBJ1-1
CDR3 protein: CAISVEGKAFF

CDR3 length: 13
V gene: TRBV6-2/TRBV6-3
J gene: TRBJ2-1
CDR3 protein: CASSYFSYNEQFF

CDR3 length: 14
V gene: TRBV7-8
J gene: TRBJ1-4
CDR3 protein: CASSPGKVNEKLFF

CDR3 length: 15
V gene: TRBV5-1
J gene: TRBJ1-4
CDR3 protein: CASSLSTGTNEKLFF

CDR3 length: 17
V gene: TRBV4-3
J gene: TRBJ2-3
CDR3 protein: CASSQKGTSGNTDTQYF

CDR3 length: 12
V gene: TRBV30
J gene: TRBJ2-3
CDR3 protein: CAWTPDTDTQYF

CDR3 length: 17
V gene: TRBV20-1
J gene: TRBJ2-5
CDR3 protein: CSARESLYGAVQETQYF

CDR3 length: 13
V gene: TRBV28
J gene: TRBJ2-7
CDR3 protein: CASRKTARYEQYF

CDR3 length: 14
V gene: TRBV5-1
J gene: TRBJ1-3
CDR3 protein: CASSADNPGNTIYF

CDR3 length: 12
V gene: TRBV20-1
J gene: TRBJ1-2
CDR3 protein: CSAREPTGGYTF

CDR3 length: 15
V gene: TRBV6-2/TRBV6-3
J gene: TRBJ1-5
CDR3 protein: CASTRGTGVGQPQHF

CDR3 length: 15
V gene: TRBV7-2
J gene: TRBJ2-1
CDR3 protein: CASSPRLAVDNEQFF

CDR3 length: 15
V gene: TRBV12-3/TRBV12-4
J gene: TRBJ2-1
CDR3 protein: CASTPTGSFYNEQFF

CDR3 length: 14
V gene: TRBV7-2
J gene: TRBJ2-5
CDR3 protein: CASSLAGQGETQYF

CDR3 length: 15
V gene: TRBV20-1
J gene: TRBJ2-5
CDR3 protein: CSARDGSAAWGTQYF

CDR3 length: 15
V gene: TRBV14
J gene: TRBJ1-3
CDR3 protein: CASSQGDRSGNTIYF

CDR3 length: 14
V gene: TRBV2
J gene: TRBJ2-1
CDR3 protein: CASSVARSHNEQFF

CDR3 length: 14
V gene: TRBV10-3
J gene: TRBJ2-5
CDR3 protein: CAISSGTGKETQYF

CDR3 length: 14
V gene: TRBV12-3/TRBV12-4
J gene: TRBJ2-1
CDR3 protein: CASTPGLAGNEQFF

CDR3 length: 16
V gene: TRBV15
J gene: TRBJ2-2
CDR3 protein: CATSRDPREVTGELFF

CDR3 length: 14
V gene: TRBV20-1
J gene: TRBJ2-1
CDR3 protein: CSARVPTSLNEQFF

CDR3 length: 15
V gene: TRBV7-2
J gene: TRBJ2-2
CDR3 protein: CASSLQQGTPGELFF

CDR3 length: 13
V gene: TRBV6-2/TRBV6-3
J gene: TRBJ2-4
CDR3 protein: CASAGTAKNIQYF

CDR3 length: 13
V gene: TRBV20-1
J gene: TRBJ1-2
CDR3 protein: CSASPTGNYGYTF

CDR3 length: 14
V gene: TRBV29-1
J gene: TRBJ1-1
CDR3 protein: CSLRTGGTGTEAFF

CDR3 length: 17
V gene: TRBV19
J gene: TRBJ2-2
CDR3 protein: CASSIFGGAENTGELFF

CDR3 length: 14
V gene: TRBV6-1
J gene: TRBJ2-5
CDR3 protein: CASSLTGLHETQYF

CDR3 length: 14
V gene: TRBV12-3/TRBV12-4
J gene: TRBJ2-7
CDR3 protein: CASSHRDRGAEQYF

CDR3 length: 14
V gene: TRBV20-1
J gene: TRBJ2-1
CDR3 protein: CSARRSGLHNEQFF

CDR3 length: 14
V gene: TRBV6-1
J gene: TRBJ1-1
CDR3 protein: CASSRARGKAEAFF

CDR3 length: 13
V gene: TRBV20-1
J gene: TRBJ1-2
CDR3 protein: CSAHPQAGYGYTF